The 4 T cell receptor beta chains below come from one sample, sequenced in a study of spatial heterogeneity in lung cancer. A single record per CDR3 protein comes from TCRdb applying MiXCR to the 5' RACE reads. The repertoire holds roughly 45,000 distinct CDR3 sequences, about 22% seen once, with approximately 6.8% in the top ten. Indicated time point: blood at routine non-recurrence follow-up after resection. The material was PBMCs, obtained at follow-up. These receptors were collected from a female donor with early-stage non-small cell lung cancer.

At least ten counts were recorded for this clonotype. The V and J genes are TRBV3-1 and TRBJ2-7; 12 bases line up with TRBD2. CDR1 is LGHDT and CDR2 is YNNKEL in the germline V gene (reference sequence). The length of the CDR3 is 13 residues. V was clipped by 5 bases and J by 6 bases; unmatched bases: 2. This CDR3 is CASSATSGSEQYF. Here the CDR3 DNA reads TGTGCCAGCAGCGCGACTAGCGGGAGCGAGCAGTACTTC.

The CDR3 region has the DNA TGTGCCAGCAGCCAGGGAACCGGGGTTTATGGCTACACCTTC. Translated, it gives CASSQGTGVYGYTF. V usage is TRBV4-2 and J usage is TRBJ1-2; D gene uncertain. This CDR3 is 14 amino acids long. V lost 3 bases and J lost 5, with 13 bases in between. The germline CDR1 and CDR2 sequences are LGHNA and YNFKEQ.

This clonotype was detected many times. This chain links TRBV28 with TRBJ1-5, with unresolved D. V lost 1 base and J 0 bases, leaving 25 bases between the germline ends. In germline, CDR1 is MDHEN, CDR2 SYDVKM. The CDR3 runs to 21 residues. The CDR3 region is CASSLLGFWAGRGYSNQPQHF. The CDR3 DNA follows: TGTGCCAGCAGTTTATTAGGTTTTTGGGCAGGTCGAGGGTATAGCAATCAGCCCCAGCATTTT.

This clonotype was seen only a few times. The J gene is TRBJ1-2, the V gene TRBV11-3, with 7 nucleotides matching TRBD1. Trimming cost V 1 base and J 8 bases; bases outside gene matches: 7. The CDR3 contains 14 residues. CDR1 and CDR2 (germline): SGHNT, YENEEA. The CDR3 here is CASSLVGRGTGYTF. For the CDR3, the DNA is TGTGCCAGCAGCTTAGTAGGCAGGGGGACCGGCTACACCTTC.